This note documents a single TCR beta chain sequence. Other DNA sequences in this sample translate to the same CDR3. Repertoires were generated with immunoSEQ multiplex PCR, while TCRdb's copy carries only in-frame clones and drops some. The data show roughly 520,000 clones, roughly 88% seen once. This record comes from a study of blood T cell repertoires in COVID-19. Across the study: The origin of the acute and convalescent COVID-19 samples was the United States, Italy and Spain. Sources were T cells, B-cell-depleted T cells, or PBMCs; the material itself was cDNA or gDNA.

The sequencing input was PBMCs or T cells enriched from blood (not recorded which). The origin of this receptor is a woman in her 40s who had recovered from COVID-19.

The CDR3 region is CASSFDRGSYEQYF. The DNA for the CDR3 is TGTGCCAGCAGCTTCGACAGGGGATCCTACGAGCAGTACTTC. V and J are TRBV7-2 and TRBJ2-7; 8 nucleotides agree with TRBD1. This CDR3 spans 14 amino acids. The J segment lost 1 base and the V segment lost 3 bases, leaving 2 bases of the junction unmatched. Germline V lookup: CDR1 SGHTA, CDR2 FQGNSA.